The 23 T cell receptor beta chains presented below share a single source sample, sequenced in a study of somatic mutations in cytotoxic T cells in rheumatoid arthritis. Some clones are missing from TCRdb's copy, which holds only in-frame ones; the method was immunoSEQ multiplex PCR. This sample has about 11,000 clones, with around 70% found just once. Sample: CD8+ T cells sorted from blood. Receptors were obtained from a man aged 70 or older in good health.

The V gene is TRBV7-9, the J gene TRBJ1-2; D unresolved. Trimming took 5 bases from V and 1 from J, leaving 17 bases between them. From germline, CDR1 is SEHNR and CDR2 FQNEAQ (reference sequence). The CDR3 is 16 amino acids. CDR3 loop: CASSQKAETSNYGYTF. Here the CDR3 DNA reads TGTGCCAGCAGCCAAAAGGCAGAGACAAGTAACTATGGCTACACCTTC.

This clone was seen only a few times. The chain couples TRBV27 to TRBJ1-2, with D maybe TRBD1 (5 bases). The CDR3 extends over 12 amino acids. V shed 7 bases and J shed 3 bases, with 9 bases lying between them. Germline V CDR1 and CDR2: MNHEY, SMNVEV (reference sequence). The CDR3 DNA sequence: TGTGCCAGCATGGGGGGGTACTATGGCTACACCTTC. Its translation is CASMGGYYGYTF.

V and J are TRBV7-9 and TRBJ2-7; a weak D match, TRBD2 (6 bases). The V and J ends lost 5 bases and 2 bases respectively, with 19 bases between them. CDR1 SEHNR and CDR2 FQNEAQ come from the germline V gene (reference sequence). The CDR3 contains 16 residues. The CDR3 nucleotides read TGTGCCAGCAGCCCGGGAGACATGTCAAGCACCTACGAGCAGTACTTC. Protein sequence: CASSPGDMSSTYEQYF.

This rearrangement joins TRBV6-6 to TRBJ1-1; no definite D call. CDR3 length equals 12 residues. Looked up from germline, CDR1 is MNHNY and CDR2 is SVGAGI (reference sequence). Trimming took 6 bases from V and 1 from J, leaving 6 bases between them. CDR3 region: CASRIGNTEAFF. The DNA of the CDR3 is TGTGCCAGCAGGATCGGGAACACTGAAGCTTTCTTT.

For the CDR3, the DNA is TGTGCCAGCGCCGGGATCGAGCAGTACTTC. It is translated as CASAGIEQYF. J is TRBJ2-7 and V is TRBV2; TRBD2 is a possible D gene (5 bases). This CDR3 has 10 residues. The V end lost 8 bases, the J end lost 6 bases, and 8 bases lay between the germline ends. The germline V gene has CDR1 SNHLY and CDR2 FYNNEI.

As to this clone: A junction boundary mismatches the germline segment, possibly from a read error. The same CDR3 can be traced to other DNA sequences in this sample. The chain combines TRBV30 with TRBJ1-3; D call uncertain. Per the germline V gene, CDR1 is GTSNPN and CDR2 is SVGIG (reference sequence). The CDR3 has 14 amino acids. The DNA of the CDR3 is TGCGCCTGGATTCCGTATATCTCTGGAAACACCATATATTTT. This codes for CAWIPYISGNTIYF.

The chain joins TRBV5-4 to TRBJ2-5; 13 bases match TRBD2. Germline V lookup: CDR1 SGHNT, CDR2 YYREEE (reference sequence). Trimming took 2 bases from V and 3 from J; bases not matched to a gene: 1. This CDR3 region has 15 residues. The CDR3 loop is CASSFGTSGEETQYF. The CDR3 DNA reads TGTGCCAGCAGCTTTGGGACTAGCGGGGAAGAGACCCAGTACTTC.

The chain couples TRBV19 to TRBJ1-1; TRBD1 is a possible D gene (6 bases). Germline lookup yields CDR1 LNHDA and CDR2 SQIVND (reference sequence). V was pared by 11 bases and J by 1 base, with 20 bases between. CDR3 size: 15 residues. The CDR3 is CAGRDTNQRNTEAFF. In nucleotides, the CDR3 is TGTGCCGGCCGGGACACCAATCAAAGGAACACTGAAGCTTTCTTT.

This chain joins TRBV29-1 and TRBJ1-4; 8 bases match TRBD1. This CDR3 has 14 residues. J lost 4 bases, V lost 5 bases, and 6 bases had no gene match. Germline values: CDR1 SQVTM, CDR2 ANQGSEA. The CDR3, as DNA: TGCAGCGTTATGGACAGGGCTATTAATGAAAAACTGTTTTTT. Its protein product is CSVMDRAINEKLFF.

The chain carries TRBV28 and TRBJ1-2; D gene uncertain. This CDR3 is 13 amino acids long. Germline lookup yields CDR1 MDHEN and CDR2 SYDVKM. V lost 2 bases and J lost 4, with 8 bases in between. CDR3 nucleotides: TGTGCCAGCAGTTTAGGACCCTTCTATGGCTACACCTTC. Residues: CASSLGPFYGYTF.

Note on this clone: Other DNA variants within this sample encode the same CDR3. CDR3 sequence reads: CASSSGGTEAFF. DNA of the CDR3: TGTGCCAGCAGTTCCGGAGGGACTGAAGCTTTCTTT. This chain links TRBV27 with TRBJ1-1; D unresolved. Deletions cut 4 bases from V and 5 bases from J, with 8 bases between. The CDR3 has 12 residues. Germline V gives CDR1 MNHEY, CDR2 SMNVEV (reference sequence).

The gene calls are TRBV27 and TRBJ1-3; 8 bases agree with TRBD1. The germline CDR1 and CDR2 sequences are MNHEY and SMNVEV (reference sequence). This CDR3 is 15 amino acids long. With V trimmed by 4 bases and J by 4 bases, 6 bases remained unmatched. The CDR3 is CASSYQGAAGNTIYF. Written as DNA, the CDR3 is TGTGCCAGCAGTTACCAGGGGGCAGCGGGAAACACCATATATTTT.

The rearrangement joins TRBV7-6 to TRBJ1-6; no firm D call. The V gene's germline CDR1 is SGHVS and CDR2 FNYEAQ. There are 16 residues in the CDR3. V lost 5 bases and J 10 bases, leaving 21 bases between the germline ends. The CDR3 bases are TGTGCCAGCAGCACCCTGGGCCCTAGCCGGGAGTCACCCCTCCACTTT. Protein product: CASSTLGPSRESPLHF. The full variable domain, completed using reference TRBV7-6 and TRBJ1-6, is GAGVSQSPRYKVTKRGQDVALRCDPISGHVSLYWYRQALGQGPEFLTYFNYEAQQDKSGLPNDRFSAERPEGSISTLTIQRTEQRDSAMYRCASSTLGPSRESPLHFGNGTRLTVT.

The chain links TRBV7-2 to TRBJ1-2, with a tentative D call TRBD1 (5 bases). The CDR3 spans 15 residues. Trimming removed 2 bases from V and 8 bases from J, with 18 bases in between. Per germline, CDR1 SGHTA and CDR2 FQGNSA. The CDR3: CASSLPPQGRNGYTF. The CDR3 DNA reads TGTGCCAGCAGCTTACCCCCCCAGGGAAGGAACGGCTACACCTTC. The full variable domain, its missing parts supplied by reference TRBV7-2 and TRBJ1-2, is GAGVSQSPSNKVTEKGKDVELRCDPISGHTALYWYRQSLGQGLEFLIYFQGNSAPDKSGLPSDRFSAERTGGSVSTLTIQRTQQEDSAVYLCASSLPPQGRNGYTFGSGTRLTVV.

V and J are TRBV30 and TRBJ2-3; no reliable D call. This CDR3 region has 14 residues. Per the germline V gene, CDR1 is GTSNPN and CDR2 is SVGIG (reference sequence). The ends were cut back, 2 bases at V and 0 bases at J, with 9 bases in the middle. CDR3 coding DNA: TGTGCCTGGAGTTTAGGTTCTAGCACAGATACGCAGTATTTT. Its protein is CAWSLGSSTDTQYF.

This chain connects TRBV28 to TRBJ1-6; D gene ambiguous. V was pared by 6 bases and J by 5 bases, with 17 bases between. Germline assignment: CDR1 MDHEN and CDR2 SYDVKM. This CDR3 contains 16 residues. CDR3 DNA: TGTGCCAGCAGCTTTAGGACCGACGGTAATAATTCACCCCTCCACTTT. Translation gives CASSFRTDGNNSPLHF.

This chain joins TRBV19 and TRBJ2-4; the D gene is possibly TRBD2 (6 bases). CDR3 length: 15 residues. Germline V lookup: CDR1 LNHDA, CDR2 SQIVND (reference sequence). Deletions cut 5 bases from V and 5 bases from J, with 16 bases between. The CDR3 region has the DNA TGTGCCAGTAGTCCCCGGGGCCAGCGGGAAAACATTCAGTACTTC. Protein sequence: CASSPRGQRENIQYF.

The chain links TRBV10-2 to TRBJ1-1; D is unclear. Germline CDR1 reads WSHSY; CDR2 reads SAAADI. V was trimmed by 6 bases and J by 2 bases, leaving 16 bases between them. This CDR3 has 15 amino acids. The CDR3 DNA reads TGCGCCAGCAGCGAAACACTCCCGGGAAACACTGAAGCTTTCTTT. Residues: CASSETLPGNTEAFF.

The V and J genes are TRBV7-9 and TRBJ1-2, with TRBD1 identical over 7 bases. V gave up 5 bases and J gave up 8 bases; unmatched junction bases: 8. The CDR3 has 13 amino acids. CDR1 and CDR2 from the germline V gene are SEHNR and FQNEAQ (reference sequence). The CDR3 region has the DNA TGTGCCAGCAGCCCCGGGACAGTTAGGGGCTACACCTTC. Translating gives CASSPGTVRGYTF.

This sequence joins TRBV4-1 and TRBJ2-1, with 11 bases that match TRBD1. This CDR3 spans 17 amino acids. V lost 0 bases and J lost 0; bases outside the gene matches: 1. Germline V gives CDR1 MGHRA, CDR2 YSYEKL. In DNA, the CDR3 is TGCGCCAGCAGCCAAGAAGGGACAGGGGGCTCCTACAATGAGCAGTTCTTC. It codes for CASSQEGTGGSYNEQFF.

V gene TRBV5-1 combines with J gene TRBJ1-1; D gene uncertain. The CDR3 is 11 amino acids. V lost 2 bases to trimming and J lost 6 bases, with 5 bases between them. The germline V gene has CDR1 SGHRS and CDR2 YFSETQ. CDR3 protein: CASSLAAEAFF. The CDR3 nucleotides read TGCGCCAGCAGCTTAGCGGCTGAAGCTTTCTTT.

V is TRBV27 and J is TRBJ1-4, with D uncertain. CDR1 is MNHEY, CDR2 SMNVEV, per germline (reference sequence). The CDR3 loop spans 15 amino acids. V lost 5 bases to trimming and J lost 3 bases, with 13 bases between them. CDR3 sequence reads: CASSPWQVSNEKLFF. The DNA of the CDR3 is TGTGCCAGCAGTCCATGGCAGGTGTCTAATGAAAAACTGTTTTTT.

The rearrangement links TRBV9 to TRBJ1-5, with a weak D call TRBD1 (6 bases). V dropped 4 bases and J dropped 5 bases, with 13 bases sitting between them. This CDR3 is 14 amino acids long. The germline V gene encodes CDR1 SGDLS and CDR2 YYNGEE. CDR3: CASSPDRLDQPQHF. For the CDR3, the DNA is TGTGCCAGCAGCCCAGACAGGTTGGATCAGCCCCAGCATTTT.